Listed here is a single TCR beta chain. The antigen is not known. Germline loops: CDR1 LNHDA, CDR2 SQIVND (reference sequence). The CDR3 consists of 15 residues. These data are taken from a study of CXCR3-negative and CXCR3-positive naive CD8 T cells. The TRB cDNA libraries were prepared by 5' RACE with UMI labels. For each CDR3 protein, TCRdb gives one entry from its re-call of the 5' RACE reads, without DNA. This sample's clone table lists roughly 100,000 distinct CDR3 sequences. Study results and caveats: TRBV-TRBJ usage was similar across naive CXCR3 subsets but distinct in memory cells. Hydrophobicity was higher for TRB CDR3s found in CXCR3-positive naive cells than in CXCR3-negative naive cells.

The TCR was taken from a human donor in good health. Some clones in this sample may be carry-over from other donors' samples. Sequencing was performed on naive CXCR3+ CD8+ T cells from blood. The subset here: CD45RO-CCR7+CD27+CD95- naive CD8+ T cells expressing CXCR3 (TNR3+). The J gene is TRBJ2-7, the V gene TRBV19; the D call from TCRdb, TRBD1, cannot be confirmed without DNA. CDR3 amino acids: CASSLPGPGNYEQYF.